The sequence of this T cell receptor (beta chain) was determined in a study of T cells in Graves' hyperthyroidism and ophthalmopathy. Trimming stripped 1 base from V and 12 bases from J, with 10 bases between. Germline V CDR1 and CDR2: MNHNS, SASEGT. The CDR3 runs to 13 residues. This clonotype was counted at least ten times. Its antigen is currently unknown. Study conclusions and caveats: In the blood, most expanded thyroid clonotypes above 0.001 appeared as well.

TCR beta CDR3 regions were amplified from RNA transcripts. An initial round of RT-PCR targeting the TCR CDR3 relied on the HTBI primer set. TCRdb re-analysed the multiplex PCR reads in MiXCR, keeping a single row per CDR3 protein. The sample records hundreds of thousands of distinct CDR3 sequences, 15% to 19% being singletons. The origin of this receptor is a woman younger than 30 with Graves' hyperthyroidism. The sequencing input was blood. J is TRBJ1-6 and V is TRBV6-1, with D possibly TRBD1 on 5 matching bases. The CDR3 bases are TGTGCCAGCAGTGAAGGGACACCCATACCCCTCCACTTT. It codes for CASSEGTPIPLHF.